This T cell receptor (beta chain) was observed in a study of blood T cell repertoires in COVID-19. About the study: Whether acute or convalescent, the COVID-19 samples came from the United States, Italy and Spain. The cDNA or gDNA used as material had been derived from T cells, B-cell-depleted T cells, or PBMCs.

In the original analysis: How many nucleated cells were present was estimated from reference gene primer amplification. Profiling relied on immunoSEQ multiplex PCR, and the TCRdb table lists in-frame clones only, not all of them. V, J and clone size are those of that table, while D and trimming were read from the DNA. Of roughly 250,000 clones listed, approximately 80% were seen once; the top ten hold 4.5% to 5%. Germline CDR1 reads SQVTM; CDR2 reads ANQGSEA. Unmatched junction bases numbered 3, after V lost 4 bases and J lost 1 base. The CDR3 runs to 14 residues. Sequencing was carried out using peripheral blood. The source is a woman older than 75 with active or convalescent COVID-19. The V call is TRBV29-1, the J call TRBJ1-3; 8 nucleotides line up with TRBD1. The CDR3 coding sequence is TGCAGCGTTGGGAGGACAGGGTCTGGAAACACCATATATTTT. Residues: CSVGRTGSGNTIYF.